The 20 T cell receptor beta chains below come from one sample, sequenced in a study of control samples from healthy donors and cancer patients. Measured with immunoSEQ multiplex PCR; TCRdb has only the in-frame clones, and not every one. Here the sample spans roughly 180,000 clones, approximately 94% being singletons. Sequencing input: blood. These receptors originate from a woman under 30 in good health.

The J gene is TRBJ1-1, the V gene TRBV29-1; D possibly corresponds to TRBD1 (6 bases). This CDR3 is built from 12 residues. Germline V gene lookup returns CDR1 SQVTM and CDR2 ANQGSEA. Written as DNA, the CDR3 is TGCAGTGGAAAGAACAGGGAGACTGAAGCTTTCTTT. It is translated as CSGKNRETEAFF.

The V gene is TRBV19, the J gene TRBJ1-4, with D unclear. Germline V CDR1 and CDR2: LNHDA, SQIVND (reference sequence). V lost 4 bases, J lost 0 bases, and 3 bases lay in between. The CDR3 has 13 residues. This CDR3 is CASSTATNEKLFF. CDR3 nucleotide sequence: TGTGCCAGTAGTACGGCAACTAATGAAAAACTGTTTTTT.

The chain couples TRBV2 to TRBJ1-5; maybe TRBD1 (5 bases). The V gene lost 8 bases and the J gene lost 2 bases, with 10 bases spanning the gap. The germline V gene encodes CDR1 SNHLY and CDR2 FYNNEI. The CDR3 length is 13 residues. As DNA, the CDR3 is TGTGCCAGCCGAGGGGAAGGCAATCAGCCCCAGCATTTT. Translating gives CASRGEGNQPQHF.

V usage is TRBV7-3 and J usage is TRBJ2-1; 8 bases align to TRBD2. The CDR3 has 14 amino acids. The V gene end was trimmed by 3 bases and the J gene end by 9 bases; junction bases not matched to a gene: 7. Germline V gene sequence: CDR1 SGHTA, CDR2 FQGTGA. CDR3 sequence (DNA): TGTGCCAGCAGCTTCTCCGGGACTAGGGGTGAGCAGTTCTTC. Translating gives CASSFSGTRGEQFF.

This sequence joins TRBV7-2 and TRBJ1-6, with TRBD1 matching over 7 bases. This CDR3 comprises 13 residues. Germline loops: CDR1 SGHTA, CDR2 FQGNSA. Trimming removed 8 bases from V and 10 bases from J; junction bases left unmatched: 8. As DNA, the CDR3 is TGTGCCAGCCAACAGGGGCTTTACTCACCCCTCCACTTT. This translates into CASQQGLYSPLHF.

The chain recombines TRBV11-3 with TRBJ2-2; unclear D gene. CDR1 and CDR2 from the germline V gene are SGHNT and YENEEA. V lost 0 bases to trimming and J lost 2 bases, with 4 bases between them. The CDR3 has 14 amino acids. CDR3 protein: CASSLDSNTGELFF. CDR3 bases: TGTGCCAGCAGCTTAGACAGTAACACCGGGGAGCTGTTTTTT.

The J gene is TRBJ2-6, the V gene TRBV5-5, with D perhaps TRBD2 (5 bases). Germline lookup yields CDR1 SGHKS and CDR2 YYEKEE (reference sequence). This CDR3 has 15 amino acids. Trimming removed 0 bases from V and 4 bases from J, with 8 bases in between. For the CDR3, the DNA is TGTGCCAGCAGCTTGGTCCCGGGAGGGGCCAACGTCCTGACTTTC. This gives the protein CASSLVPGGANVLTF.

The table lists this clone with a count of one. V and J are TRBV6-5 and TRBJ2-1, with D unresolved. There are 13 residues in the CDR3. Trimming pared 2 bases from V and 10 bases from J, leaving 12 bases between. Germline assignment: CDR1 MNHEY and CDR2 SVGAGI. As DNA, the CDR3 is TGTGCCAGCAGTTACGGGGTGAGAGGCGAGCAGTTCTTC. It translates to CASSYGVRGEQFF.

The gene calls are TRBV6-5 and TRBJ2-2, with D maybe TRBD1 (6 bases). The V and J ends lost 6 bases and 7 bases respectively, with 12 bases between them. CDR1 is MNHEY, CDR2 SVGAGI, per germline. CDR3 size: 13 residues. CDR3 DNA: TGTGCCAGCAGATCAGGGGTATACGGGGAGCTGTTTTTT. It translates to CASRSGVYGELFF.

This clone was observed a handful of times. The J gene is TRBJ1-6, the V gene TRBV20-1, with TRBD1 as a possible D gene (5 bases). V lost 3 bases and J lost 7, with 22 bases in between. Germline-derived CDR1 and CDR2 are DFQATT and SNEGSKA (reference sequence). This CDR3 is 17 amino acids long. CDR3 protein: CSASGEVSGGGNSPLHF. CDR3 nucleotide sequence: TGCAGTGCTAGTGGAGAAGTATCAGGCGGGGGGAATTCACCCCTCCACTTT.

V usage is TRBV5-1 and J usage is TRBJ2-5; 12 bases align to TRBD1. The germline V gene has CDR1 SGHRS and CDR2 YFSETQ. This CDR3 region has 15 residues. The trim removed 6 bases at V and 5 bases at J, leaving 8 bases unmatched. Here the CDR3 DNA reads TGCGCCAGCACCTCGGGACAGGGGGCTGGGGAGACCCAGTACTTC. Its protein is CASTSGQGAGETQYF.

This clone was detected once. The CDR3 here is CASSFYDRGGNTIYF. Written as DNA, the CDR3 is TGTGCCAGCAGTTTTTACGACAGGGGTGGAAACACCATATATTTT. The J gene is TRBJ1-3, the V gene TRBV28; 8 nucleotides line up with TRBD1. The CDR3 sequence is 15 residues long. Germline V lookup: CDR1 MDHEN, CDR2 SYDVKM. After removal of 3 bases from V and 3 bases from J, the junction contained 4 bases not matched to a gene. Variable domain in full (rest from reference TRBV28 and TRBJ1-3): DVKVTQSSRYLVKRTGEKVFLECVQDMDHENMFWYRQDPGLGLRLIYFSYDVKMKEKGDIPEGYSVSREKKERFSLILESASTNQTSMYLCASSFYDRGGNTIYFGEGSWLTVV.

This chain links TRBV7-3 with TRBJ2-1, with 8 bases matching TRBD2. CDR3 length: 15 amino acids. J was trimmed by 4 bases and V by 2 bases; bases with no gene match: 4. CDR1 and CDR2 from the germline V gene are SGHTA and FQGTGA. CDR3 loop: CASSLGGGTYNEQFF. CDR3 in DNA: TGTGCCAGCAGCTTAGGCGGGGGGACGTACAATGAGCAGTTCTTC.

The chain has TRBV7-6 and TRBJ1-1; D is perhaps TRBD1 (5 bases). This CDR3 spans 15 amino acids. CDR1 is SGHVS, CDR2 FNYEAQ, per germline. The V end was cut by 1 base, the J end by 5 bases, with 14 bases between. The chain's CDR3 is CASSLEVGGKTEAFF. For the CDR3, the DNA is TGTGCCAGCAGCTTAGAAGTGGGGGGGAAAACTGAAGCTTTCTTT.

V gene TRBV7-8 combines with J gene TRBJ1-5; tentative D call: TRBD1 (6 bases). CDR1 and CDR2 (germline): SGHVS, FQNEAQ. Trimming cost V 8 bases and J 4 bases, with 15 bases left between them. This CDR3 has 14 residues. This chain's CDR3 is CASLQGRGNQPQHF. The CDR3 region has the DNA TGTGCCAGCCTCCAGGGGCGGGGTAATCAGCCCCAGCATTTT.

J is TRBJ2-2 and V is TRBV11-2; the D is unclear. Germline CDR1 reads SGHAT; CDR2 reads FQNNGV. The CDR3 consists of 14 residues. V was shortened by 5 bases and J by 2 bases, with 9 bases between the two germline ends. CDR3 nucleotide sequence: TGTGCCAGCAGCCTTACACGAAACACCGGGGAGCTGTTTTTT. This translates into CASSLTRNTGELFF.

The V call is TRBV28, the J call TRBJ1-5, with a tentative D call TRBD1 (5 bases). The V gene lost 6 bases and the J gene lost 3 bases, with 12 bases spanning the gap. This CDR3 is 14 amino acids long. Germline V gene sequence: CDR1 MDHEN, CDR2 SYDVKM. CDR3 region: CASRQDITNQPQHF. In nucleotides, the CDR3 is TGTGCCAGCAGACAGGACATTACCAATCAGCCCCAGCATTTT.

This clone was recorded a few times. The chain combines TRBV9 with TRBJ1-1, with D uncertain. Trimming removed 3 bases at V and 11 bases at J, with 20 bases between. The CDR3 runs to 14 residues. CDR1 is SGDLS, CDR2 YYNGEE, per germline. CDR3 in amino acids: CASSALVVGLGAFF. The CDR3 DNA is TGTGCCAGCAGCGCCCTAGTAGTAGGGCTGGGTGCTTTCTTT.

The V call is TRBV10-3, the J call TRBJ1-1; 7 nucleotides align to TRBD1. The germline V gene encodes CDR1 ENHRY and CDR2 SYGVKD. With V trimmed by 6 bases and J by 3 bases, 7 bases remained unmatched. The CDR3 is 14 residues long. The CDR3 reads CAISSRGGDTEAFF. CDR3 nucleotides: TGTGCCATCAGCTCCAGGGGGGGAGACACTGAAGCTTTCTTT.

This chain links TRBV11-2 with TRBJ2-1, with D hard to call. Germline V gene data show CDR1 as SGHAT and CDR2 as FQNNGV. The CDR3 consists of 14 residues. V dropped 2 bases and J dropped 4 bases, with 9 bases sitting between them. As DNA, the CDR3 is TGTGCCAGCAGCTTATACTACAGTTACAATGAGCAGTTCTTC. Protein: CASSLYYSYNEQFF.